Listed here are 3 T cell receptor beta chains from one sample, sequenced in a study of blood T cell repertoires in COVID-19. Libraries were prepared by immunoSEQ multiplex PCR; TCRdb keeps only in-frame clonotypes and omits some of them. The table includes over 200,000 clones, about 83% detected once. What was sequenced was peripheral blood. The receptors originated from a woman aged 25 to 45 with COVID-19, enrolled during active disease.

This clone was seen more than once but under ten times. Different DNA sequences within this sample yield the same CDR3. The J gene is TRBJ2-7, the V gene TRBV5-1; no clear D. This CDR3 is built from 12 residues. V was clipped by 0 bases and J by 4 bases, with 5 bases between them. The germline V gene has CDR1 SGHRS and CDR2 YFSETQ. The CDR3 DNA is TGCGCCAGCAGCTTGGACGGGTACGAGCAGTACTTC. This sequence encodes CASSLDGYEQYF.

V is TRBV13 and J is TRBJ1-6; 7 nucleotides match TRBD1. Germline CDR1 PRHDT, CDR2 FYEKMQ (reference sequence). The CDR3 runs 13 residues. Losses at the gene ends were 5 bases for V and 10 bases for J; bases not matched to a gene: 5. This CDR3 is CASSATGVSPLHF. As DNA, the CDR3 is TGTGCCAGCAGCGCTACAGGGGTCTCACCCCTCCACTTT.

The chain recombines TRBV29-1 with TRBJ1-1; the match to TRBD1 covers 7 bases. Germline V lookup: CDR1 SQVTM, CDR2 ANQGSEA. After removal of 7 bases from V and 1 base from J, the junction contained 6 bases not matched to a gene. The CDR3 runs 13 residues. In DNA form, the CDR3 reads TGCAGCGCACCCGGGACAGCGAACACTGAAGCTTTCTTT. Its protein is CSAPGTANTEAFF.